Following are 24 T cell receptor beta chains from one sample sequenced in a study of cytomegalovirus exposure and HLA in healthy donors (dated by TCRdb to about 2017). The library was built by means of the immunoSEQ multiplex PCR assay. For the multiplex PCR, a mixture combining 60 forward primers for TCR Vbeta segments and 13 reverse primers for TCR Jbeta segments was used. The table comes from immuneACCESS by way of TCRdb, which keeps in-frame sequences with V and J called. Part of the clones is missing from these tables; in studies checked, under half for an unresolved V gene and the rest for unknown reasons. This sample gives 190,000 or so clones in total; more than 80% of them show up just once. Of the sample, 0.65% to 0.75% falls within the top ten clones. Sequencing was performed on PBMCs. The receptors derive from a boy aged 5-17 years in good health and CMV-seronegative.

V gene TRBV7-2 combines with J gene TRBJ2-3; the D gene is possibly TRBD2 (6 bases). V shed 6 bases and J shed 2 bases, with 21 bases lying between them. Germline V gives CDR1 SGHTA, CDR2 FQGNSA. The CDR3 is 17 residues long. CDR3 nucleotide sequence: TGTGCCAGCAGTTTTAGTACTGCGCGGGGCCCCACAGATACGCAGTATTTT. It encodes CASSFSTARGPTDTQYF.

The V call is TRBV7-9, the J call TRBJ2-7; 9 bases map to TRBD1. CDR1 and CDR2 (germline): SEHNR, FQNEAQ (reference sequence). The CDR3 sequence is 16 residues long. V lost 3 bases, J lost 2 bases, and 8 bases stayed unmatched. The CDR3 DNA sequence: TGTGCCAGCAGCTTGTCGGGGGACAGGGACCCCTACGAGCAGTACTTC. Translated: CASSLSGDRDPYEQYF.

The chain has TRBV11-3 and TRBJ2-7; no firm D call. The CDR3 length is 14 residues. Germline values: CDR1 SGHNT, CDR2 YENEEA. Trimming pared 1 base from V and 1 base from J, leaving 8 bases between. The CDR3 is CASSLVGLSYEQYF. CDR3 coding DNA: TGTGCCAGCAGCTTAGTGGGCCTATCCTACGAGCAGTACTTC.

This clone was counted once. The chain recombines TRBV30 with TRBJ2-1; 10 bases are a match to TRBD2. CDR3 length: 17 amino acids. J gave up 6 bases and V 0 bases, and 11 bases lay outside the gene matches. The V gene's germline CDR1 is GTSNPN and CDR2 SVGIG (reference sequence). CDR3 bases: TGTGCCTGGAGTGTAGTCGGAGCGGGAGGGCCGCTCAATGAGCAGTTCTTC. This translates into CAWSVVGAGGPLNEQFF.

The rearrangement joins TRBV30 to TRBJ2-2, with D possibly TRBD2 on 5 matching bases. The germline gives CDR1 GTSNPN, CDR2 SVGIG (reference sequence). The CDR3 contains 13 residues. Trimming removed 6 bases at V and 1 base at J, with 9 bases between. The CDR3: CACLDWNTGELFF. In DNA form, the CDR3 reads TGTGCCTGCCTGGACTGGAACACCGGGGAGCTGTTTTTT.

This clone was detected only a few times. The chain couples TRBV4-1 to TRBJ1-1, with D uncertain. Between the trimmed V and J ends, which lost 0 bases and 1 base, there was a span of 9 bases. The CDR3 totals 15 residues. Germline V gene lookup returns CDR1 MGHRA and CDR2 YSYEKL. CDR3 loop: CASSQDPGPNTEAFF. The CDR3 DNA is TGCGCCAGCAGCCAAGATCCAGGCCCGAACACTGAAGCTTTCTTT.

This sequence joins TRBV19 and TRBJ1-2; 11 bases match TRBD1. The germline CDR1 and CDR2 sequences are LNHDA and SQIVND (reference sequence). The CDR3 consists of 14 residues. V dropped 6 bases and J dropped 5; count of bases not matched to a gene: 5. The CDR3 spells CASSGTGGTYGYTF. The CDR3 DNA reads TGTGCCAGTAGCGGGACAGGGGGAACATATGGCTACACCTTC.

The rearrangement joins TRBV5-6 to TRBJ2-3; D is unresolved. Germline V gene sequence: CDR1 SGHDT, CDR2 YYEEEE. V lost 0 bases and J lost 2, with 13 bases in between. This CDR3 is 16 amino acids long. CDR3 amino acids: CASSLVQILDTDTQYF. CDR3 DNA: TGTGCCAGCAGCTTGGTTCAGATCCTCGACACAGATACGCAGTATTTT.

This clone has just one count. In DNA, the CDR3 is TGCGCCAGCAGCCAAGATCTGTCCGGGGGAGCTAACTATGGCTACACCTTC. Its translation: CASSQDLSGGANYGYTF. The chain recombines TRBV4-3 with TRBJ1-2; D may be TRBD1 (5 bases). The CDR3 length is 17 residues. V gave up 0 bases and J gave up 0 bases, with 14 bases separating them. The germline V gene has CDR1 LGHNA and CDR2 YSLEER.

The CDR3 bases are TGTGCCAGCTCACCAACGACAGGGATAGTATCGAACACCGGGGAGCTGTTTTTT. Translating it yields CASSPTTGIVSNTGELFF. The rearrangement joins TRBV18 to TRBJ2-2, with 7 nucleotides matching TRBD1. Germline trimming cut 2 bases from V and 0 bases from J; bases unmatched to any gene: 9. The germline gives CDR1 KGHSH, CDR2 LQKENI. This CDR3 is 18 amino acids long.

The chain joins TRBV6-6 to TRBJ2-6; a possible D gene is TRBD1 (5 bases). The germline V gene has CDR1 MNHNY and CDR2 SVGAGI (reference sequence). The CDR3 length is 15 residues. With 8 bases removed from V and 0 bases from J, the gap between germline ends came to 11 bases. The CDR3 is CASSRQSSGANVLTF. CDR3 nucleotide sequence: TGTGCCAGCTCCCGACAGAGCTCTGGGGCCAACGTCCTGACTTTC.

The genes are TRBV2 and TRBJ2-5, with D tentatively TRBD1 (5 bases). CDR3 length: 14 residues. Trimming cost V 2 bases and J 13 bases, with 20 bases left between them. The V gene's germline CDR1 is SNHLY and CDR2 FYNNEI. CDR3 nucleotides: TGTGCCAGCAGTGAATTAGGAATAGGGGCCCGTCGGTACTTC. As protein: CASSELGIGARRYF. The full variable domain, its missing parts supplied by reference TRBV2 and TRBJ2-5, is EPEVTQTPSHQVTQMGQEVILRCVPISNHLYFYWYRQILGQKVEFLVSFYNNEISEKSEIFDDQFSVERPDGSNFTLKIRSTKLEDSAMYFCASSELGIGARRYFGPGTRLLVL.

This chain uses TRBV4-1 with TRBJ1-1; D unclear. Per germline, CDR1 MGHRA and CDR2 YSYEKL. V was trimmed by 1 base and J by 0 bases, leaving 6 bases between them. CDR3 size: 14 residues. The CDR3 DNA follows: TGCGCCAGCAGCCAAGGGGGAGTGAACACTGAAGCTTTCTTT. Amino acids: CASSQGGVNTEAFF.

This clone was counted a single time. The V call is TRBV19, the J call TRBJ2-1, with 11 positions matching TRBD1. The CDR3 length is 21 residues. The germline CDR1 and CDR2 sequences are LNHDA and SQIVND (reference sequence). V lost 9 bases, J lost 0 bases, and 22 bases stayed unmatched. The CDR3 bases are TGTGCCAGCAAAACCCAGGACAGGGGGCTAGGTAATCCGAGCTCCTACAATGAGCAGTTCTTC. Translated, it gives CASKTQDRGLGNPSSYNEQFF. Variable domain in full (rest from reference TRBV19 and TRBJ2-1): DGGITQSPKYLFRKEGQNVTLSCEQNLNHDAMYWYRQDPGQGLRLIYYSQIVNDFQKGDIAEGYSVSREKKESFPLTVTSAQKNPTAFYLCASKTQDRGLGNPSSYNEQFFGPGTRLTVL.

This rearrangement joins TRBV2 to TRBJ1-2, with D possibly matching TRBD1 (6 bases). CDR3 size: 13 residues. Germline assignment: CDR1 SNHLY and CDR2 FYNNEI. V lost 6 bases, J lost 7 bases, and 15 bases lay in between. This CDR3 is CASRGNRVSGYTF. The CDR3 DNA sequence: TGTGCCAGCAGGGGGAACAGGGTATCTGGCTACACCTTC.

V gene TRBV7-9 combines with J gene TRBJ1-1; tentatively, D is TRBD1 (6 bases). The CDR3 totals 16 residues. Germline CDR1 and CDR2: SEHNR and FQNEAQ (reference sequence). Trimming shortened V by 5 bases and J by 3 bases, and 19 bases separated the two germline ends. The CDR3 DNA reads TGTGCCAGCAGCCCCCGAGGCGGGGGCTGGGACACTGAAGCTTTCTTT. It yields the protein CASSPRGGGWDTEAFF. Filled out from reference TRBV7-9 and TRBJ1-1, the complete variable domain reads DTGVSQNPRHKITKRGQNVTFRCDPISEHNRLYWYRQTLGQGPEFLTYFQNEAQLEKSRLLSDRFSAERPKGSFSTLEIQRTEQGDSAMYLCASSPRGGGWDTEAFFGQGTRLTVV.

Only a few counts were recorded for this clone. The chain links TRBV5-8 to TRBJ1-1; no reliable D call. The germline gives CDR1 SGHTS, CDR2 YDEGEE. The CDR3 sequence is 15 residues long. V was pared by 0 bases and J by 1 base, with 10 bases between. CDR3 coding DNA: TGTGCCAGCAGCTTGGGGGAGGGCTGGAACACTGAAGCTTTCTTT. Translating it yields CASSLGEGWNTEAFF.

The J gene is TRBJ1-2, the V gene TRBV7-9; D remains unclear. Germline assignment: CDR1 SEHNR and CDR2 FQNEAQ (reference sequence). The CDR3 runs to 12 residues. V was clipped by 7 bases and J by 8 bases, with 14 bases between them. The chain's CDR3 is CASNNLTRGYTF. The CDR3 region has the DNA TGTGCCAGCAACAATCTTACACGAGGCTACACCTTC.

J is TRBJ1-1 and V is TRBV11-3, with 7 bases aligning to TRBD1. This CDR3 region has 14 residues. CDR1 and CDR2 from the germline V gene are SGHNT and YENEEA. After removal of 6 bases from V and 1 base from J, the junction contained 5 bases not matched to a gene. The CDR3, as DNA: TGTGCCAGCAGTTCGTACAGGGGGAACACTGAAGCTTTCTTT. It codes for CASSSYRGNTEAFF.

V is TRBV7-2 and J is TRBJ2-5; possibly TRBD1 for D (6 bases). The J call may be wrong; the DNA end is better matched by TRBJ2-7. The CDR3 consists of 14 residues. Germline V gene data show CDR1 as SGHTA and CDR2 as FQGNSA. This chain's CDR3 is CASSLVAGVDEQYF. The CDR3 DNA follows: TGTGCCAGCAGCTTAGTGGCAGGGGTTGACGAGCAGTACTTC.

The CDR3 loop reads CASSYRTELRETQYF. As DNA, the CDR3 is TGTGCCAGCAGTTACCGAACTGAGCTTCGAGAGACCCAGTACTTC. The chain is built from TRBV6-5 and TRBJ2-5; D not certain. This CDR3 has 15 residues. Germline assignment: CDR1 MNHEY and CDR2 SVGAGI. The ends were cut back, 2 bases at V and 4 bases at J, with 14 bases in the middle.

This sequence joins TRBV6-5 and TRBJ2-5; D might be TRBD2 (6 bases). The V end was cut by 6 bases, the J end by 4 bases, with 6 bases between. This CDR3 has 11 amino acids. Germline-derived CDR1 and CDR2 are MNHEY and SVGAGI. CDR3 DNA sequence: TGTGCCAGCAGGGGGGGAGAGACCCAGTACTTC. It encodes CASRGGETQYF.

This CDR3 reads CASSEGVNNEQYF. CDR3 DNA: TGCGCCAGCAGTGAGGGGGTCAACAACGAGCAGTACTTC. The chain employs TRBV5-1 and TRBJ2-7; TRBD1 is a possible D gene (6 bases). CDR1 and CDR2 from the germline V gene are SGHRS and YFSETQ. V dropped 5 bases and J dropped 5 bases, with 14 bases sitting between them. This CDR3 has 13 residues. The entire variable domain, with the rest obtained from reference TRBV5-1 and TRBJ2-7, is as follows: KAGVTQTPRYLIKTRGQQVTLSCSPISGHRSVSWYQQTPGQGLQFLFEYFSETQRNKGNFPGRFSGRQFSNSRSEMNVSTLELGDSALYLCASSEGVNNEQYFGPGTRLTVT.

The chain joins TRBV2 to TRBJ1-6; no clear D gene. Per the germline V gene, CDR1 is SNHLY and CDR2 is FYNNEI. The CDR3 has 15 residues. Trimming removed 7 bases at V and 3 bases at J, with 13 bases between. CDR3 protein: CASIRGPFYNSPLHF. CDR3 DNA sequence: TGTGCCAGCATCCGCGGCCCTTTCTATAATTCACCCCTCCACTTT.